This T cell receptor (beta chain) was captured in a study of blood T cell repertoires in COVID-19. Turning to the study itself: The samples span acute and convalescent COVID-19 from the United States, Italy and Spain. T cells, B-cell-depleted T cells, or PBMCs provided the cDNA or gDNA that served as material.

Original processing methods: Reference gene primer amplification gave nucleated cell count estimates. The data were produced by immunoSEQ multiplex PCR, yet TCRdb's version contains in-frame clones alone and is incomplete. V and J calls and clone size are as listed in that table; D and trimming were resolved from the DNA. There are around 86,000 clones in the sample; around 85% occur only once, and over 10% lies in the top ten. The sequence was obtained from a human donor in a cohort sampled during active COVID-19. The sample consisted of peripheral blood.

The CDR3 spells CASTLGHTTGELFF. CDR3 coding DNA: TGTGCCAGCACCCTGGGGCATACCACCGGGGAGCTGTTTTTT. The chain employs TRBV6-5 and TRBJ2-2; the D gene is possibly TRBD1 (5 bases). V lost 7 bases, J lost 4 bases, and 13 bases lay in between. Germline loops: CDR1 MNHEY, CDR2 SVGAGI. This CDR3 is 14 amino acids long.